The rows below give T cell receptor beta chains drawn from one sample of a study of blood T cell repertoires in COVID-19. Method: immunoSEQ multiplex PCR; TCRdb's copy keeps in-frame clones and lacks some. The table shows about 360,000 clones, with around nine tenths occurring only once. Material: peripheral blood. The receptors derive from a human donor in a cohort sampled during active COVID-19. CDR3s include the opening cysteine and the closing phenylalanine or tryptophan. The order of the fields is clone size, V gene, J gene, D gene, CDR3 protein, CDR3 DNA. A D gene is named only where the DNA matches it firmly. Not every row has a clone size; where given, it reads once, few, many or a size class.

.,TRBV3-1/TRBV3-2,TRBJ2-3,.,CASSQDGAETDTQYF,TGTGCCAGCAGCCAAGATGGCGCGGAAACAGATACGCAGTATTTT
once,TRBV5-8,TRBJ2-7,TRBD2,CASSLVASGPYEQYF,TGTGCCAGCAGCTTGGTAGCTAGCGGACCTTACGAGCAGTACTTC
few,TRBV19,TRBJ1-1,.,CASSIPGGRGTEAFF,TGTGCCAGTAGTATACCCGGTGGGAGAGGCACTGAAGCTTTCTTT
.,TRBV9,TRBJ2-5,.,CASSRDSQETQYF,TGTGCCAGCAGCCGGGACTCCCAAGAGACCCAGTACTTC
.,TRBV2,TRBJ1-2,.,CASELPPGDGYTF,TGTGCCAGCGAGTTGCCACCGGGGGATGGCTACACCTTC
many,TRBV19,TRBJ2-6,TRBD1,CASSGTGGSGANVLTF,TGTGCCAGTAGTGGGACAGGGGGCTCTGGGGCCAACGTCCTGACTTTC
.,TRBV12-3/TRBV12-4,TRBJ2-7,.,CASSLWQDEQYF,TGTGCCAGCAGTTTATGGCAGGACGAGCAGTACTTC
few,TRBV15,TRBJ2-7,.,CATSRGMEGAEEQYF,TGTGCCACCAGCAGAGGGATGGAGGGGGCGGAAGAGCAGTACTTC
.,TRBV11-2,TRBJ2-3,.,CASSFDRTDTQYF,TGTGCCAGCAGCTTTGACAGGACAGATACGCAGTATTTT
.,TRBV5-1,TRBJ2-5,.,CASSFNFQETQYF,TGCGCCAGCAGCTTCAACTTCCAAGAGACCCAGTACTTC
.,TRBV27,TRBJ2-3,TRBD1,CASRAGGTLTDTQYF,TGTGCCAGCAGGGCAGGGGGTACTCTCACAGATACGCAGTATTTT
.,TRBV30,TRBJ2-3,TRBD1,CAWAGTGGTDTQYF,TGTGCCTGGGCCGGGACAGGGGGAACAGATACGCAGTATTTT
.,TRBV7-3,TRBJ1-1,.,CASSLNGGTAEAFF,TGTGCCAGCAGCTTAAACGGGGGTACGGCTGAAGCTTTCTTT
.,TRBV28,TRBJ2-7,.,CASSGTPHSYEQYF,TGTGCCAGCAGCGGGACACCTCACTCCTACGAGCAGTACTTC
.,TRBV5-1,TRBJ2-1,TRBD2,CASRAGSSGISNEQFF,TGCGCCAGCAGGGCCGGATCTAGCGGGATTAGCAATGAGCAGTTCTTC
few,TRBV24-1,TRBJ2-5,TRBD1,CATSDQSTGQETQYF,TGTGCCACCAGTGACCAATCGACAGGGCAAGAGACCCAGTACTTC
once,TRBV29-1,TRBJ1-2,.,CSVVEGPGAGNYGYTF,TGCAGCGTTGTAGAGGGTCCAGGGGCCGGCAACTATGGCTACACCTTC
.,TRBV3-1/TRBV3-2,TRBJ2-1,.,CASSQDWAGYSYNEQFF,TGTGCCAGCAGCCAAGATTGGGCAGGGTATTCCTACAATGAGCAGTTCTTC
.,TRBV25-1,TRBJ2-3,.,CASSEEARVSTDTQYF,TGTGCCAGCAGTGAAGAAGCCCGCGTATCCACAGATACGCAGTATTTT
many,TRBV27,TRBJ1-1,.,CASSNRFMNTEAFF,TGTGCCAGCAGTAACAGGTTCATGAACACTGAAGCTTTCTTT
.,TRBV4-1,TRBJ1-1,.,CASLGGPNTEAFF,TGCGCCAGCCTCGGGGGGCCGAACACTGAAGCTTTCTTT
.,TRBV24-1,TRBJ2-6,.,CATSDFQGWRDKSRASGANVLTF,TGTGCCACCAGTGATTTTCAAGGTTGGAGGGATAAGTCTCGAGCTTCTGGGGCCAACGTCCTGACTTTC
.,TRBV7-9,TRBJ1-4,TRBD1,CASSSQGASRPNEKLFF,TGTGCCAGCAGCTCCCAGGGGGCCAGTAGGCCTAATGAAAAACTGTTTTTT
.,TRBV2,TRBJ2-5,.,CASHIDSYQETQYF,TGTGCCAGCCACATAGACTCGTACCAAGAGACCCAGTACTTC
few,TRBV4-2,TRBJ2-5,TRBD2,CASSQDKETSRETQYF,TGTGCCAGCAGCCAAGATAAAGAGACTAGCAGAGAGACCCAGTACTTC
.,TRBV13,TRBJ1-6,TRBD1,CASSLGVGQGASSPLHF,TGTGCCAGCAGCTTAGGCGTGGGGCAGGGGGCCTCTTCACCCCTCCACTTT
.,TRBV5-1,TRBJ1-4,TRBD1,CASSLGLGQGPITTNEKLFF,TGCGCCAGCAGCTTGGGTCTCGGACAGGGGCCAATAACAACTAATGAAAAACTGTTTTTT
.,TRBV6-5,TRBJ2-2,.,CASTRGTGELFF,TGTGCCAGCACGCGGGGCACCGGGGAGCTGTTTTTT
.,TRBV7-8,TRBJ1-4,.,CASSPRSLPEKLFF,TGTGCCAGCAGCCCCAGGTCCCTCCCTGAAAAACTGTTTTTT
.,TRBV28,TRBJ2-1,TRBD1,CASSTGGNLNEQFF,TGTGCCAGCAGTACAGGGGGGAATCTCAATGAGCAGTTCTTC
few,TRBV6-5,TRBJ2-7,TRBD2,CASSSSGSSDEQYF,TGTGCCAGCAGTTCAAGCGGGAGCTCGGACGAGCAGTACTTC
.,TRBV28,TRBJ2-4,.,CASSFSRTAIQYF,TGTGCCAGCAGTTTCTCCCGGACTGCCATTCAGTACTTC
.,TRBV27,TRBJ1-5,.,CASRTRGGQPQHF,TGTGCCAGCAGAACCCGAGGGGGTCAGCCCCAGCATTTT